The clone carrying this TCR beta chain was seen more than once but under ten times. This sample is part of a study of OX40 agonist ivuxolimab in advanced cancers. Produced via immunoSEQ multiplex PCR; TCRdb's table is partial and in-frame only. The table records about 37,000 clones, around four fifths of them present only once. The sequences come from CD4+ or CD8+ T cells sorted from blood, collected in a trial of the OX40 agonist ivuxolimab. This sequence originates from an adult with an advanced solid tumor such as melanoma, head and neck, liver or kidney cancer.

The CDR3 spells CASSIGEGYGYTF. For the CDR3, the DNA is TGTGCCAGCAGTATAGGGGAGGGCTATGGCTACACCTTC. The chain combines TRBV2 with TRBJ1-2; D may be TRBD1 (5 bases). Germline V lookup: CDR1 SNHLY, CDR2 FYNNEI. V lost 5 bases and J 4 bases, leaving 11 bases between the germline ends. The CDR3 sequence is 13 residues long.